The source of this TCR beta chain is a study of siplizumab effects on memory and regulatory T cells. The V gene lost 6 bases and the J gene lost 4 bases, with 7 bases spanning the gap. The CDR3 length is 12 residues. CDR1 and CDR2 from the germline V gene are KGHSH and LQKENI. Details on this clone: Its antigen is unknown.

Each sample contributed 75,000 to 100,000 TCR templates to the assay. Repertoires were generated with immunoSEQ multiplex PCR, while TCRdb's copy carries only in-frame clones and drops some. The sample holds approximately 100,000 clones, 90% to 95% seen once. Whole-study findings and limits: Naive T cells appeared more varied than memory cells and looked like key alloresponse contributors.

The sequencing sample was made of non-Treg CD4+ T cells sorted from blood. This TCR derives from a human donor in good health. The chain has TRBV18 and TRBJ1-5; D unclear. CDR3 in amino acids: CASSILNQPQHF. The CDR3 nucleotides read TGTGCCAGCTCCATTCTAAATCAGCCCCAGCATTTT.